This T cell receptor beta chain was found in a study of radiotherapy plus CTLA-4 blockade in lung cancer. Study as a whole: Disease control was achieved by around 32% of patients, and objective responses by 18%. Study results and limitations: An expansion of tumor-derived TCR clones occurred in blood after radiotherapy plus ipilimumab. Reports identified early blood T cell clone dynamics, with interferon-beta, as the best response predictor.

Sequencing used immunoSEQ multiplex PCR; TCRdb keeps in-frame clones, though not all of them. The sample consists of about 77,000 clones, 70% to 80% of them appearing once. Remarks on this clone: Antigen: not known.

The CDR3 runs 15 residues. The germline V gene encodes CDR1 SGHRS and CDR2 YFSETQ. The V and J ends lost 4 bases and 0 bases respectively, with 11 bases between them. This clonotype originated in a human donor with non-small cell lung cancer whose response to radiotherapy plus ipilimumab could not be evaluated. This chain connects TRBV5-1 to TRBJ2-1; no firm D call. The starting material was peripheral blood, obtained from a patient treated with radiotherapy plus ipilimumab. The CDR3 here is CASSPLLSSYNEQFF. The CDR3 DNA sequence: TGCGCCAGCAGCCCCCTCCTGAGCTCCTACAATGAGCAGTTCTTC.